The present entry profiles one TCR beta chain with its context. Its antigen is as yet unknown. The data stem from a study of blood T cells in healthy people across ages. Points from the study as a whole: Donor CMV status, an unknown factor, possibly confounded changes in expanded clonotypes.

Using a J-beta primer mix together with a sample-barcoded 5' primer, a second PCR was run for roughly 7 to 12 cycles. The study obtained at least 3 million CDR3-containing paired-end reads from every sample. TCRdb reprocessed the 5' RACE reads with MiXCR, giving one entry per CDR3 protein. The sample gives over 1,300,000 distinct CDR3 sequences, 59% of which show up once; 6.5% to 8.5% is in the top ten. CDR3 length: 15 amino acids. Trimming cost V 4 bases and J 9 bases, with 21 bases left between them. The germline gives CDR1 MDHEN, CDR2 SYDVKM. Approximately 10 milliliters was the volume of peripheral blood drawn from each donor.

The sequence was collected from a man aged 18 to 30 in good health. The rearrangement links TRBV28 to TRBJ2-5, with unresolved D. Sequenced sample: blood. The CDR3 region is CASSSPSGPLDAQYF. CDR3 nucleotides: TGTGCCAGCAGTTCGCCGTCAGGACCCCTCGACGCCCAGTACTTC.